This T cell receptor beta chain was recorded in a study of CD8 T cells in ankylosing spondylitis. V was trimmed by 4 bases and J by 7 bases, leaving 20 bases between them. Germline loops: CDR1 SGDLS, CDR2 YYNGEE. The CDR3 sequence is 15 residues long. This clonotype was found many times. TCRdb itself ran the 5' RACE reads through MiXCR, one entry per CDR3 protein. The sample has roughly 46,000 distinct CDR3 sequences; 3% to 4.5% are singletons. This sequence joins TRBV9 and TRBJ1-2; possible D gene TRBD1, 6 bases. The sequenced material came from blood, either unsorted or a sorted T cell fraction (not recorded which). This TCR came from a female donor with ankylosing spondylitis or in good health (not recorded which). The CDR3 reads CASSPLDTGISGYTF. As DNA, the CDR3 is TGTGCCAGCAGCCCCCTCGACACAGGGATAAGTGGCTACACCTTC.